This T cell receptor beta chain was obtained from a study of graft-versus-host responses after intestinal transplantation. The ends were cut back, 6 bases at V and 5 bases at J, with 4 bases in the middle. The CDR3 is made up of 10 amino acids. The germline V gene encodes CDR1 MNHNS and CDR2 SASEGT. About this clone itself: Its target is not known.

Some clones are missing from TCRdb's copy, which holds only in-frame ones; the method was immunoSEQ multiplex PCR. The table has around 99,000 clones, approximately 90% seen once. This rearrangement joins TRBV6-1 to TRBJ2-5, with D uncertain. The sequences come from unstimulated CD4+ T cells sorted from spleen or lymph node cells, collected before transplant. The sequence was obtained from a human donor who was the organ donor for an intestinal transplant. In nucleotides, the CDR3 is TGTGCCAGCAGGTTGGAGACCCAGTACTTC. Translation gives CASRLETQYF.